This T cell receptor beta chain appears in the sequencing data of a study of blood T cell repertoires in COVID-19. The assay was immunoSEQ multiplex PCR, and TCRdb's table has in-frame clones only and misses some. The data show 100,000 or so clones, about 93% seen once. The germline CDR1 and CDR2 sequences are ENHRY and SYGVKD. The CDR3 runs 12 residues. With regard to this clone: A read error may account for a junction end that differs from germline.

The clonotype originates from a woman between 50 and 59 years old in a cohort sampled during active COVID-19. Sequencing was done on a sample of peripheral blood. The chain couples TRBV10-3 to TRBJ2-7; a possible D gene is TRBD2 (7 bases). CDR3 DNA: TGTGCCATCAGAGGGGGGGTCGGGGGCTATAACTTC. Translating gives CAIRGGVGGYNF.